The 6 T cell receptor beta chains listed next were all sequenced from one sample in a study of T cells in women clearing cervical HPV infection. Generated by immunoSEQ multiplex PCR, the TCRdb table keeps only in-frame clones and is missing some. The sample table sets out some 20,000 clones. Sequencing was carried out using blood buffy coat. These receptors were obtained from a woman between 18 and 70 years old with a cervical HPV16 infection that either progressed to CIN3+ or cleared (not recorded which).

For this clone: The read ends 3 residues early relative to the CDR3; the germline J gene fills the gap. This sequence joins TRBV4-2 and TRBJ2-1; D possibly corresponds to TRBD2 (5 bases). V lost 3 bases, J lost 2 bases, and 11 bases lay in between. The CDR3 is made up of 15 amino acids. Per germline, CDR1 LGHNA and CDR2 YNFKEQ. The DNA read from the CDR3 is TGTGCCAGCAGCCACGACTACTATACCTACAATGAG. Protein: CASSHDYYTYNE. The CDR3 as a whole reads CASSHDYYTYNEQFF.

About this clone itself: Read sequence stops 3 residues before the CDR3 end, and the germline J gene provides the missing end. The V and J genes are TRBV7-9 and TRBJ1-4; D is perhaps TRBD1 (6 bases). There are 15 residues in the CDR3. Looked up from germline, CDR1 is SEHNR and CDR2 is FQNEAQ (reference sequence). Partial CDR3 DNA: TGTGCCAGCAGCAACAGGGCTCTATATAATTCACCA. This translates into CASSNRALYNSP. The whole CDR3 sequence is CASSNRALYNSPLFF. Using reference TRBV7-9 and TRBJ1-4 for the parts outside the CDR3, the full variable domain is DTGVSQNPRHKITKRGQNVTFRCDPISEHNRLYWYRQTLGQGPEFLTYFQNEAQLEKSRLLSDRFSAERPKGSFSTLEIQRTEQGDSAMYLCASSNRALYNSPLFFGSGTQLSVL.

Points on this clone: Sequencing ends 3 residues short of the CDR3 end; the germline J gene provides the rest. V usage is TRBV4-1 and J usage is TRBJ2-5, with 9 bases identical to TRBD2. Germline CDR1 and CDR2: MGHRA and YSYEKL. This CDR3 comprises 16 residues. With 0 bases clipped from V and 6 bases from J, the junction kept 8 bases outside the gene matches. The sequenced part of the CDR3 DNA is TGCGCCAGCAGCCAAGAACGGCTAGCGGGGTGGAAGACC. This encodes CASSQERLAGWKT. The whole CDR3 reads CASSQERLAGWKTQYF.

Worth noting for this clone: Read sequence stops 3 residues before the CDR3 end, and the germline J gene provides the missing end. V usage is TRBV20-1 and J usage is TRBJ2-3; 9 bases are a match to TRBD2. The V and J ends lost 6 bases and 3 bases, in that order; junction bases with no gene match: 4. CDR1 is DFQATT, CDR2 SNEGSKA, per germline (reference sequence). There are 13 residues in the CDR3. The CDR3 DNA, read in part, is TGCAGTGCCCGCGGGGGGGCGACAGATACG. This sequence encodes CSARGGATDT. The whole CDR3 region reads CSARGGATDTQYF.

Concerning this clone: The read stops 3 residues short of the end of the CDR3; the missing end is completed from the germline J gene. The chain is built from TRBV7-2 and TRBJ1-1; D is possibly TRBD1 (5 bases). The V gene's germline CDR1 is SGHTA and CDR2 FQGNSA. The CDR3 totals 14 residues. The V end lost 2 bases, the J end lost 1 base, and 8 bases lay between the germline ends. The CDR3 protein is CASSLIDRNTEAFF. Incomplete CDR3 DNA: TGTGCCAGCAGCTTAATTGACAGGAACACTGAA.

Notes on this clone: Read data end 3 residues before the CDR3 end; the end is taken from the germline J gene. V and J are TRBV2 and TRBJ2-3; 11 nucleotides align to TRBD2. The CDR3 loop spans 16 amino acids. From germline, CDR1 is SNHLY and CDR2 FYNNEI. The trim removed 5 bases at V and 2 bases at J, leaving 6 bases unmatched. CDR3 loop: CASSYRLAGFTDTQYF. The covered CDR3 bases are TGTGCCAGCAGTTACAGACTAGCGGGGTTCACAGATACG.